This record looks at one TCR beta chain sequence and its context. Its antigen is unknown. This record belongs to a study of neoadjuvant anti-PD-1 for oral cavity cancer. Across the study: Nivolumab at 3 mg/kg was mostly given biweekly, three to four doses, pre-surgery.

Clones were sequenced by immunoSEQ multiplex PCR, and TCRdb holds only the in-frame ones, with some missing. Of 9,500 to 15,000 clones listed, roughly 60% were seen once; the top ten hold approximately 6.2%. The CDR3 is 16 amino acids. V lost 4 bases to trimming and J lost 2 bases, with 14 bases between them. CDR1 is SEHNR, CDR2 FQNEAQ, per germline (reference sequence). The patients had HPV-negative, locally advanced oral cavity squamous cell carcinoma. Study results and caveats: With three patients per group, TCR findings need larger cohorts.

The chain employs TRBV7-9 and TRBJ2-2, with a possible D match to TRBD1 (5 bases). The sequences come from tumor tissue, collected before nivolumab (anti-PD-1) treatment. The receptor comes from a person aged 40-85 years with oral cavity squamous cell carcinoma. The donor label of this sample is uncertain. Here the CDR3 DNA reads TGTGCCAGCAGCTCGCGGACACCTTTTAACACCGGGGAGCTGTTTTTT. This sequence encodes CASSSRTPFNTGELFF.